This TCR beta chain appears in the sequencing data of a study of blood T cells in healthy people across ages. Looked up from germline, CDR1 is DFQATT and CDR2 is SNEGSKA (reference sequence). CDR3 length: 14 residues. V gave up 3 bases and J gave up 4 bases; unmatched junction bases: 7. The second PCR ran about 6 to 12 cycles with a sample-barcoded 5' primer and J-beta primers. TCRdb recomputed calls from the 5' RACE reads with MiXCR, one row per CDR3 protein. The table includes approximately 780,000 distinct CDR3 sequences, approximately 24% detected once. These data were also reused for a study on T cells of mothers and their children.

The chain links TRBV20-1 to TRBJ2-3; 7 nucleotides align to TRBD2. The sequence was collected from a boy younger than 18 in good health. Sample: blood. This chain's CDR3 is CSASISGEADTQYF. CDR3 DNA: TGCAGTGCTAGTATAAGCGGGGAAGCAGATACGCAGTATTTT.